The present TCR beta chain was sequenced within a study of blood T cell repertoires in COVID-19. The overall study: T cells, B-cell-depleted T cells, or PBMCs supplied cDNA or gDNA.

In the authors' methods: Amplification of reference gene primers was used by the study to estimate nucleated cell counts. The assay was immunoSEQ multiplex PCR, and TCRdb's table has in-frame clones only and misses some. From that table come the V and J calls and clone size; the DNA was used to work out D and trimming. The sample consists of under 250,000 clones, 70% to 90% of them appearing once. Participants came from roughly 23 US areas, aged roughly 18 to 100 years. This CDR3 spans 14 amino acids. CDR1 GTSNPN and CDR2 SVGIG come from the germline V gene (reference sequence). Trimming removed 5 bases from V and 2 bases from J; junction bases left unmatched: 4.

V is TRBV30 and J is TRBJ2-1; TRBD2 matches at 9 bases. The sample was PBMCs or T cells enriched from blood (not recorded which). This TCR came from a woman aged 45 to 65 with acute COVID-19. Here the CDR3 DNA reads TGTGCCTGGGCCGGGACTAGCACCTACAATGAGCAGTTCTTC. Its protein is CAWAGTSTYNEQFF. Complete variable domain (other parts from reference TRBV30 and TRBJ2-1): SQTIHQWPATLVQPVGSPLSLECTVEGTSNPNLYWYRQAAGRGLQLLFYSVGIGQISSEVPQNLSASRPQDRQFILSSKKLLLSDSGFYLCAWAGTSTYNEQFFGPGTRLTVL.